This T cell receptor beta chain derives from a study of identifying expanded T cells in peripheral blood. Study-wide findings and caveats: Technical replicates showed approximately 1.2 changed clones; around two weeks 15 to 20; four weeks 19. Across healthy donors, higher total template counts meant significantly greater approximately 2-week count variance.

Sequencing used immunoSEQ multiplex PCR; TCRdb keeps in-frame clones, though not all of them. The table has about 110,000 clones, around 88% seen once. No infections or other immune events were documented during collection. The CDR3 covers 15 residues. Germline V gives CDR1 SGHNT, CDR2 YYREEE (reference sequence). This clone was recorded only once. Its antigen is currently unknown. Its ends do not fully match the called genes, so a read error is possible. Sequencing was carried out using blood. The rearrangement links TRBV5-4 to TRBJ1-2; TRBD1 matches at 9 bases. This clonotype was sampled from a person aged 18-69 years in good health. The CDR3 loop is CASSNGQGNSYGYTF. As DNA, the CDR3 is TGCGCCAGCAGCAACGGACAGGGGAACAGCTATGGCTACACCTTC.